This T cell receptor beta chain was identified in a study of cytomegalovirus exposure and HLA in healthy donors. On the study more broadly: The Caucasian-associated ancestry cluster held around four fifths of over 350 genotyped donors.

V lost 4 bases, J lost 3 bases, and 7 bases lay in between. Germline lookup yields CDR1 SGHNT and CDR2 YYREEE (reference sequence). The CDR3 totals 12 residues. The PCR employed 60 Vbeta primers together with 13 Jbeta primers. Repertoires were generated with immunoSEQ multiplex PCR, while TCRdb's copy carries only in-frame clones and drops some. The sample consists of more than 150,000 clones, roughly four fifths of them appearing once. The chain carries TRBV5-4 and TRBJ1-1; a weak D match, TRBD1 (5 bases). Sequenced sample: PBMCs. The receptor was derived from a man aged 18 to 29 in good health and CMV-seronegative. CDR3 in DNA: TGTGCCAGCAGCCAGGGCTACACTGAAGCTTTCTTT. Amino acids: CASSQGYTEAFF.